The 27 T cell receptor beta chains below all came from one sample that was sequenced in a study of T cell clones after liver transplantation. Data came from immunoSEQ multiplex PCR; TCRdb stores just in-frame clones and leaves some out. Of over 5,500 clones listed, 79% are singletons. The sample here was CD8+ T cells from blood, taken 24 months after liver transplant. These receptors all come from a human patient who received a liver transplant. The T cells may partly be graft donor cells.

The chain is built from TRBV5-6 and TRBJ1-1; 7 bases are a match to TRBD1. V lost 3 bases and J lost 0; bases outside the gene matches: 2. This CDR3 contains 14 residues. CDR1 SGHDT and CDR2 YYEEEE come from the germline V gene. The CDR3: CASSSTGLNTEAFF. CDR3 in DNA: TGTGCCAGCAGCTCGACAGGGCTGAACACTGAAGCTTTCTTT.

The chain carries TRBV19 and TRBJ1-5; D is undetermined. V gave up 0 bases and J gave up 0 bases, with 6 bases separating them. Germline-derived CDR1 and CDR2 are LNHDA and SQIVND (reference sequence). This CDR3 region has 15 residues. In DNA, the CDR3 is TGTGCCAGTAGTATAGACGATTATAGCAATCAGCCCCAGCATTTT. Protein product: CASSIDDYSNQPQHF.

V gene TRBV5-4 combines with J gene TRBJ2-7; a possible D gene is TRBD2 (5 bases). The germline gives CDR1 SGHNT, CDR2 YYREEE (reference sequence). Trimming took off 7 bases at V and 2 bases at J, with 13 bases between the two ends. This CDR3 contains 13 residues. The CDR3 loop is CASSRTGTYEQYF. The DNA of the CDR3 is TGTGCCAGCTCTAGGACCGGGACCTACGAGCAGTACTTC.

This clone was recorded once. This sequence joins TRBV5-1 and TRBJ2-7; D could derive from TRBD1 or TRBD2 (5 bases each). The CDR3 covers 14 residues. V lost 1 base, J lost 4 bases, and 12 bases lay in between. Germline CDR1 is SGHRS and CDR2 is YFSETQ. The CDR3 reads CASSLKGPLYEQYF. The DNA of the CDR3 is TGCGCCAGCAGCTTGAAGGGACCTCTTTACGAGCAGTACTTC.

The chain has TRBV27 and TRBJ1-5; perhaps TRBD1 as D (6 bases). Germline V gene lookup returns CDR1 MNHEY and CDR2 SMNVEV (reference sequence). The CDR3 is made up of 14 amino acids. Trimming shortened V by 4 bases and J by 4 bases, and 11 bases separated the two germline ends. The CDR3 DNA sequence: TGTGCCAGCAGTTCACAGGGATGGAATCAGCCCCAGCATTTT. As protein: CASSSQGWNQPQHF.

V is TRBV19 and J is TRBJ2-7; 9 bases agree with TRBD1. The germline CDR1 and CDR2 sequences are LNHDA and SQIVND (reference sequence). Unmatched junction bases numbered 5, after V lost 5 bases and J lost 3 bases. CDR3 length: 14 residues. The CDR3 sequence: CASSSTGGYYEQYF. CDR3 bases: TGTGCCAGTAGTTCGACAGGGGGGTACTACGAGCAGTACTTC. The entire variable domain, with the rest obtained from reference TRBV19 and TRBJ2-7, is as follows: DGGITQSPKYLFRKEGQNVTLSCEQNLNHDAMYWYRQDPGQGLRLIYYSQIVNDFQKGDIAEGYSVSREKKESFPLTVTSAQKNPTAFYLCASSSTGGYYEQYFGPGTRLTVT.

This chain links TRBV4-3 with TRBJ1-1, with a possible D match to TRBD1 (6 bases). Germline lookup yields CDR1 LGHNA and CDR2 YSLEER. V lost 4 bases, J lost 10 bases, and 13 bases lay in between. The length of the CDR3 is 12 residues. CDR3 amino acids: CASSLNGGGAFF. The CDR3 coding sequence is TGCGCCAGCAGCCTCAACGGGGGCGGAGCTTTCTTT.

This chain uses TRBV30 with TRBJ1-1; no clear D gene. The CDR3 is 11 amino acids. Germline CDR1 reads GTSNPN; CDR2 reads SVGIG (reference sequence). Trimming took 5 bases from V and 4 from J, leaving 8 bases between them. CDR3 sequence reads: CAWGVGTEAFF. For the CDR3, the DNA is TGTGCCTGGGGGGTCGGCACTGAAGCTTTCTTT.

The genes are TRBV9 and TRBJ2-7; 8 positions agree with TRBD1. The J segment lost 4 bases and the V segment lost 0 bases, leaving 6 bases of the junction unmatched. The CDR3 has 15 residues. CDR1 SGDLS and CDR2 YYNGEE come from the germline V gene. DNA for the CDR3: TGTGCCAGCAGCGTAGTGGGGACAGGAGATTACGAGCAGTACTTC. It is translated as CASSVVGTGDYEQYF.

This clone was recorded once. The chain links TRBV19 to TRBJ1-2, with a tentative D call TRBD1 (5 bases). This CDR3 comprises 12 residues. Per germline, CDR1 LNHDA and CDR2 SQIVND (reference sequence). With 7 bases removed from V and 5 bases from J, the gap between germline ends came to 11 bases. The CDR3 coding sequence is TGTGCCAGTAATACAGGACTATATGGCTACACCTTC. Protein: CASNTGLYGYTF.

J is TRBJ1-1 and V is TRBV2; 7 nucleotides match TRBD1. V shed 6 bases and J 6 bases; nucleotides not matched to a gene: 10. The CDR3 spans 14 residues. Germline lookup yields CDR1 SNHLY and CDR2 FYNNEI. The DNA for the CDR3 is TGTGCCAGCAGAGTGACAGGGTCGAAGGCTGAAGCTTTCTTT. Translation: CASRVTGSKAEAFF.

The V gene is TRBV18, the J gene TRBJ2-2; D could derive from TRBD1 or TRBD2 (5 bases each). The CDR3 runs 12 residues. Germline V gene data show CDR1 as KGHSH and CDR2 as LQKENI. Trimming left V 8 bases short and J 7 bases short, with 11 bases between. The CDR3 DNA follows: TGTGCCAGCCACGAGGGGAGCGGGGAGCTGTTTTTT. Residues: CASHEGSGELFF.

V and J are TRBV4-1 and TRBJ2-1; 9 bases agree with TRBD2. CDR1 is MGHRA and CDR2 is YSYEKL in the germline V gene. Unmatched junction bases numbered 14, after V lost 7 bases and J lost 7 bases. The CDR3 covers 16 residues. CDR3 DNA sequence: TGCGCCAGCACCCAGCCCCAGCGCGGGGGGGTTAATGAGCAGTTCTTC. The encoded protein is CASTQPQRGGVNEQFF.

This clone was counted a few times. The rearrangement links TRBV4-1 to TRBJ1-1; TRBD1 aligns across 7 bases. Per germline, CDR1 MGHRA and CDR2 YSYEKL. Unmatched junction bases numbered 4, after V lost 6 bases and J lost 0 bases. The CDR3 has 14 amino acids. The CDR3 DNA is TGCGCCAGCAGACCGACAGGGATGAACACTGAAGCTTTCTTT. Protein: CASRPTGMNTEAFF.

This chain joins TRBV27 and TRBJ2-7, with TRBD1 matching over 9 bases. V dropped 7 bases and J dropped 0; count of bases not matched to a gene: 4. The CDR3 is 14 amino acids. CDR1 MNHEY and CDR2 SMNVEV come from the germline V gene (reference sequence). Here the CDR3 DNA reads TGTGCCAGCAACGGACAGGGGAGCTCCTACGAGCAGTACTTC. Encoded protein: CASNGQGSSYEQYF.

The rearrangement links TRBV21-1 to TRBJ1-5. TRBV21-1 is a pseudogene locus. CDR3 length equals 18 residues. CDR3 sequence (DNA): TGTGCCAGCAGCAAAGGGAGGACTGCCCTAGGGGACAATCAGCCCCAGCATTTT. This gives the protein CASSKGRTALGDNQPQHF.

The CDR3: CASSVVGVGTYEQYF. CDR3 sequence (DNA): TGTGCCAGCAGCGTAGTGGGCGTGGGGACCTACGAGCAGTACTTC. The chain is built from TRBV9 and TRBJ2-7; unclear D gene. V was pared by 0 bases and J by 2 bases, with 12 bases between. CDR1 is SGDLS, CDR2 YYNGEE, per germline. CDR3 length equals 15 residues. Looking up the rest from reference TRBV9 and TRBJ2-7 gives the full variable domain: DSGVTQTPKHLITATGQRVTLRCSPRSGDLSVYWYQQSLDQGLQFLIQYYNGEERAKGNILERFSAQQFPDLHSELNLSSLELGDSALYFCASSVVGVGTYEQYFGPGTRLTVT.

The J gene is TRBJ2-7, the V gene TRBV28; TRBD1 or TRBD2 may be the D gene (6 bases each). CDR1 is MDHEN and CDR2 is SYDVKM in the germline V gene. The germline V and J ends were trimmed by 10 bases and 1 base, with 14 bases remaining between them. This CDR3 region has 13 residues. DNA for the CDR3: TGTGCCACGGGGGAGCAGGGGTCCTACGAGCAGTACTTC. Translated, it gives CATGEQGSYEQYF.

V usage is TRBV5-6 and J usage is TRBJ2-3; D remains ambiguous. Germline V CDR1 and CDR2: SGHDT, YYEEEE. The CDR3 totals 15 residues. Trimming took off 0 bases at V and 0 bases at J, with 8 bases between the two ends. The CDR3 loop is CASSLGTFSTDTQYF. The CDR3 nucleotides read TGTGCCAGCAGCTTGGGTACCTTTAGCACAGATACGCAGTATTTT.

The rearrangement links TRBV2 to TRBJ1-5; TRBD1 matches 7 bases. Germline values: CDR1 SNHLY, CDR2 FYNNEI. This CDR3 comprises 17 residues. Trimming took 6 bases from V and 3 from J; bases not matched to a gene: 14. CDR3 region: CASRQDRMTLSNQPQHF. The CDR3 bases are TGTGCCAGCAGACAGGACAGGATGACCCTTTCCAATCAGCCCCAGCATTTT.

The genes are TRBV5-4 and TRBJ2-7, with a tentative D call TRBD1 (6 bases). The CDR3 consists of 15 residues. From germline, CDR1 is SGHNT and CDR2 YYREEE (reference sequence). Trimming removed 2 bases at V and 5 bases at J, with 17 bases between. The CDR3 nucleotides are TGTGCCAGCAGCTTACCGGGACAAAAATTGGACGAGCAGTACTTC. Its translation is CASSLPGQKLDEQYF.

V is TRBV6-5 and J is TRBJ1-6, with D possibly TRBD1 on 5 matching bases. Germline V CDR1 and CDR2: MNHEY, SVGAGI. The CDR3 runs to 14 residues. Trimming left V 7 bases short and J 9 bases short, with 16 bases between. CDR3 nucleotide sequence: TGTGCCAGCAAACCTGACGCCGGGGGTTCACCCCTCCACTTT. This codes for CASKPDAGGSPLHF.

The chain is built from TRBV7-9 and TRBJ1-5, with D hard to call. Germline CDR1 and CDR2: SEHNR and FQNEAQ (reference sequence). The CDR3 has 15 amino acids. V was pared by 6 bases and J by 2 bases, with 14 bases between. The CDR3 sequence is CASSGGVGGNQPQHF. In DNA, the CDR3 is TGTGCCAGCAGTGGTGGTGTGGGCGGCAATCAGCCCCAGCATTTT.

This chain connects TRBV4-3 to TRBJ1-1, with unresolved D. Germline values: CDR1 LGHNA, CDR2 YSLEER. Trimming stripped 0 bases from V and 0 bases from J, with 8 bases between. The CDR3 totals 15 residues. The chain's CDR3 is CASSQEAGMNTEAFF. Written as DNA, the CDR3 is TGCGCCAGCAGCCAAGAGGCAGGAATGAACACTGAAGCTTTCTTT.

V is TRBV27 and J is TRBJ1-2; D is uncertain. The ends were cut back, 2 bases at V and 5 bases at J, with 15 bases in the middle. Germline assignment: CDR1 MNHEY and CDR2 SMNVEV (reference sequence). The CDR3 has 15 amino acids. Here the CDR3 DNA reads TGTGCCAGCAGTTTAGGAATGGGTTCTAGGTATGGCTACACCTTC. Translating gives CASSLGMGSRYGYTF.

This chain joins TRBV5-1 and TRBJ2-7; D perhaps matches TRBD2 (6 bases). With 5 bases removed from V and 2 bases from J, the gap between germline ends came to 8 bases. The CDR3 extends over 12 amino acids. Germline V CDR1 and CDR2: SGHRS, YFSETQ. CDR3 bases: TGCGCCAGCAGGCGGGGAGCCTACGAGCAGTACTTC. Encoded protein: CASRRGAYEQYF.

The rearrangement joins TRBV4-3 to TRBJ2-1; D gene ambiguous. CDR3 length: 18 residues. Germline assignment: CDR1 LGHNA and CDR2 YSLEER. V was clipped by 0 bases and J by 8 bases, with 23 bases between them. CDR3 amino acids: CASSQETYYATLVDEQFF. The CDR3 bases are TGCGCCAGCAGCCAAGAGACCTACTACGCCACTCTAGTTGATGAGCAGTTCTTC.